This T cell receptor (beta chain) was obtained from a study of glioma-infiltrating T cells after dendritic cell vaccination. The time point was: after dendritic cell vaccination, including at tumor progression/relapse. This table comes from immunoSEQ multiplex PCR, and its TCRdb copy is limited to in-frame clones, with some not included. The sample records some 90,000 clones, around four fifths being singletons. The sequencing here drew on blood, taken after dendritic cell vaccination. The TCR was taken from a human donor with glioblastoma.

CDR3 DNA: TGCGCCAGCAGCTCAGGACCTAGCGGGAGTGAGACAGATACGCAGTATTTT. Amino acids: CASSSGPSGSETDTQYF. The J gene is TRBJ2-3, the V gene TRBV5-1; 10 nucleotides line up with TRBD2. V dropped 3 bases and J dropped 3; count of bases not matched to a gene: 10. The germline gives CDR1 SGHRS, CDR2 YFSETQ. The CDR3 runs to 17 residues.